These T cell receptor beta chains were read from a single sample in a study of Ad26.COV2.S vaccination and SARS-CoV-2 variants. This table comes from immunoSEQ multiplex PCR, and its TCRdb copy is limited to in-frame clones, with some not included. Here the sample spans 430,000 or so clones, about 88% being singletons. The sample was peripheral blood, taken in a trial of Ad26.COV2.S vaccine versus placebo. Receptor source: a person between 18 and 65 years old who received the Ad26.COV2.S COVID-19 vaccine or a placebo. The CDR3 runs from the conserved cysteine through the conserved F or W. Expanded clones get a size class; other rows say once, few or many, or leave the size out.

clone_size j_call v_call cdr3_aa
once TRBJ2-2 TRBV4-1 CASSQDGTGDEELFF
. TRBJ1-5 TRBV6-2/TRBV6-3 CASSYISGDGQPQHF
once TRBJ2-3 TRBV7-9 CASTPPGISTDTQYF
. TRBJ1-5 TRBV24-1 CATSDLGQPQHF
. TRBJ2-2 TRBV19 CASSRTSGVMNTGELFF
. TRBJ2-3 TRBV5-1 CASSLERVGTDTQYF
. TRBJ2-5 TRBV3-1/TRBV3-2 CASSQVLAGAGQETQYF
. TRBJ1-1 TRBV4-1 CASSQDYKSMNTEAFF
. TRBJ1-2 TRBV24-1 CATHDPVLGYTF
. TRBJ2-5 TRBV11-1 CASSLARDGQETQYF
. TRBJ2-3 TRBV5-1 CASSLSPESTDTQYF
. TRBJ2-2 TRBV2 CAQQADPANTGELFF
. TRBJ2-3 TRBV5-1 CASEVGQTTDTQYF
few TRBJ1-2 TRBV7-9 CASSRGGTESYGYTF
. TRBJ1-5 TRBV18 CASSPHSNQPQHF
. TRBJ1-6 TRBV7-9 CASSLGWSGQNSPLHF
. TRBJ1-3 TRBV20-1 CSASSGSGNTIYF
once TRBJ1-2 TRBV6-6 CASSYSNYGYTF
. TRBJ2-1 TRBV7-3 CASSPRGGGLAPNEQFF
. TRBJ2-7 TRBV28 CASSFGGSYEQYF
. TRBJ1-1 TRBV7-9 CASSSRDRGLGAFF
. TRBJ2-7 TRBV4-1 CASSLRGDDSYEQYF
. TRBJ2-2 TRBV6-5 CASSHRFSGELFF
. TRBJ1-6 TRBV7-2 CASSSSSYNSPLHF
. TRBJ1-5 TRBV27 CASSFRIREGPQHF
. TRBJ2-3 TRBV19 CASGGSTTDTQYF
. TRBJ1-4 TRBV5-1 CASRLDGNEKLFF
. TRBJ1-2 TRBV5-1 CASRRTDGNYGYTF
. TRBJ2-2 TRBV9 CASSVRASTGELFF
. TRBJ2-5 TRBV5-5 CASSLVLAGQETQYF
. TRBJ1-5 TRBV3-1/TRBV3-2 CASSYSNQPQHF
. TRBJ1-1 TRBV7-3 CASSLLTHTEAFF
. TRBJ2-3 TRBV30 CAWSVGVGFETDTQYF
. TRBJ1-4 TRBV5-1 CASSFGTAYEKLFF
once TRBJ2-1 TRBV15 CATSVENNYNEQFF
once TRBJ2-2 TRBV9 CASSVVGSSTGELFF
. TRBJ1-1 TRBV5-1 CASSLGAETEAFF
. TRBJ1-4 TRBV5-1 CASSEAGAGGEKLFF
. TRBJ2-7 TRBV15 CATSLGSAGFSGQGSYEQYF
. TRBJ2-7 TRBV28 CAIQGLTYYEQYF
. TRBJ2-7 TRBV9 CASSVRVGPYEQYF
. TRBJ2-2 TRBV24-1 CATSDDRVTGELFF
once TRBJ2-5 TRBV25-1 CASSPPSGRETQYF
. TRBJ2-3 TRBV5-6 CASSRIAGAREDTQYF
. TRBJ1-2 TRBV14 CASSQEARNYGYTF
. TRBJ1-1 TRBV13 CASDEGVDTEAFF
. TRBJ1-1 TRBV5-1 CASSNGQPNTEAFF
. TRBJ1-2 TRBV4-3 CASSPHTETGPDGYTF
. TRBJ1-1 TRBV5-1 CASLQGGGNTEAFF
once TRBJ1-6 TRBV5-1 CASSGGTVYSPLHF
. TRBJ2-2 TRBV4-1 CASSPRDRDTGELFF
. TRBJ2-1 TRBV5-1 CASSLYNEQFF
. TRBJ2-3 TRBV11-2 CASSLAGTDTQYF
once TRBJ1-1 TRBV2 CASSEEAGAYTEAFF
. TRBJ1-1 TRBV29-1 CSVEFEGDTEAFF
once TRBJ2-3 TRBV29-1 CSVEEEIPTDTQYF
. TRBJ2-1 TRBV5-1 CASSLWEDNEQFF
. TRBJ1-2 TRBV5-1 CASSLETPNYGYTF
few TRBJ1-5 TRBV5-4 CASSRQGGNQPQHF
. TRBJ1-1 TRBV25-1 CASSASGQMNTEAFF